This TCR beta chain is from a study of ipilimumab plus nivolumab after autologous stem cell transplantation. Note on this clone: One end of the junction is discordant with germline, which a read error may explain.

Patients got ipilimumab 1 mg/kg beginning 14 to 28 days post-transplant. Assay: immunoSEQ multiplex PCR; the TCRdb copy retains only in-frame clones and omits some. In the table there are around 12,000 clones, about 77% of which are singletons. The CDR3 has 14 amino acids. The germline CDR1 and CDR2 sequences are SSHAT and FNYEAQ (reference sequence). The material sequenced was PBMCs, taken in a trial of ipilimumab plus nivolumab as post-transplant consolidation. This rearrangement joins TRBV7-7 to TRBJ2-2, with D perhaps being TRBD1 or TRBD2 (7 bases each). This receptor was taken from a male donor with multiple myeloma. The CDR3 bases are TGTGCTAGCAGCGGGGACAGCAACACCGGGGAGCTGTTTTTT. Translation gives CASSGDSNTGELFF.